This T cell receptor beta chain was obtained from a study of CD8+CD57+ T cells in acquired aplastic anemia. About the research overall: An average of roughly 3 ug of DNA was obtained from sorted CD4+ and CD8+ cells.

Findings and limits, study-wide: Patients and controls shared 25 to 35 CD8+ CDR3 sequences, highly expressed in patients.

Sequencing involved patients with CD8+CD57+ cell expansion previously shown by flow cytometry. Every patient presented with severe acquired aplastic anemia. No therapy was given to patients before blood sampling. Genomic DNA was employed as the template in profiling TCR beta VDJ and CDR3. TCRdb re-called the reads with MiXCR, one entry per CDR3 protein. The sample has 250,000 or so distinct CDR3 sequences; approximately 45% are singletons. Comments on this clonotype: The antigen remains undetermined.

Sample: sorted CD4+, CD8+, or CD8+CD57+ T cells (not recorded which) from PBMCs. This receptor was identified in a human donor with aplastic anemia.

This CDR3 reads CASSLAGMTYEQYF. The CDR3 region has the DNA TGTGCCAGCAGTTTGGCGGGGATGACCTACGAGCAGTACTTC. The genes are TRBV27 and TRBJ2-7, with D perhaps TRBD2 (6 bases). V was pared by 3 bases and J by 2 bases, with 11 bases between. The CDR3 consists of 14 residues. Germline CDR1 and CDR2: MNHEY and SMNVEV (reference sequence).